These T cell receptor beta chains were read from a single sample in a study of early T cells in non-severe SARS-CoV-2 infection. Each CDR3 protein gets one entry after TCRdb re-called the 5' RACE reads with MiXCR. This table holds tens of thousands of distinct CDR3 sequences, approximately 4% found once. The sample consisted of whole blood. The source is an adult who was a healthcare worker with PCR-confirmed SARS-CoV-2 infection or an uninfected control (not recorded which). CDR3s include the opening cysteine and the closing phenylalanine or tryptophan. The D gene is left open where the match is weak. The size entry is marked missing in some rows and otherwise reads once, few, many or a size class.

many	TRBV12-2	TRBJ2-7	.	TGTGCAAGTCGCTTGGTACAAAGCTCCTACGAGCAGTACTTC	CASRLVQSSYEQYF
many	TRBV5-1	TRBJ1-5	.	TGCGCCAGCAGCTTAGGGTTCAATCAGCCCCAGCATTTT	CASSLGFNQPQHF
many	TRBV19	TRBJ2-5	.	TGTGCCAGTAGTCCTGTCCTCGGGGACTACCAAGAGACCCAGTACTTC	CASSPVLGDYQETQYF
many	TRBV3-1	TRBJ2-5	.	TGTGCCAGCAGCCAAAGAGGGGGCGGGAGGTCGGAGACCCAGTACTTC	CASSQRGGGRSETQYF
many	TRBV6-5	TRBJ2-1	TRBD1	TGTGCCAGCAGAAAAGGGCAGGGGGCCGATGAGCAGTTCTTC	CASRKGQGADEQFF
many	TRBV6-5	TRBJ1-1	TRBD1	TGTGCCAGCAGTTACGACAGGGGGCTAACTGAAGCTTTCTTT	CASSYDRGLTEAFF
many	TRBV4-2	TRBJ2-6	.	TGTGCCAGCAGCCAAGATGAACACTCTGGGGCCAACGTCCTGACTTTC	CASSQDEHSGANVLTF
many	TRBV3-1	TRBJ2-1	TRBD2	TGTGCCAGCAGCCAAGCCGGCGGGGGGGCCCACAATGAGCAGTTCTTC	CASSQAGGGAHNEQFF
many	TRBV7-2	TRBJ1-4	.	TGTGCCAGCAGCCTCCCTTCCCGATCAACTAATGAAAAACTGTTTTTT	CASSLPSRSTNEKLFF
many	TRBV6-5	TRBJ2-5	.	TGTGCCAGCAGTTGGAACAGGCAAGAGACCCAGTACTTC	CASSWNRQETQYF
many	TRBV20-1	TRBJ1-3	.	TGCAGTGCTAGAACCGGGGCCAGGCTGGGTTCTGGAAACACCATATATTTT	CSARTGARLGSGNTIYF
many	TRBV20-1	TRBJ2-3	TRBD1	TGCAGTGCTTGGACAGGGGTGGGCACAGATACGCAGTATTTT	CSAWTGVGTDTQYF
many	TRBV11-3	TRBJ1-4	.	TGTGCCAGCAGCTTAAGTTACGGACCGCGGACTAATGAAAAACTGTTTTTT	CASSLSYGPRTNEKLFF
.	TRBV18	TRBJ2-7	.	TGTGCCAGCTCGCCCGCCGCGGGTACGGGTGAGCAGTACTTC	CASSPAAGTGEQYF
many	TRBV11-3	TRBJ2-7	.	TGTGCCAGCAGCTTAGAAGGTGGGGCGAGAGAGCAGTACTTC	CASSLEGGAREQYF
few	TRBV11-2	TRBJ2-7	.	TGTGCCAGCAGCTTAGTACCAGGGACCTCCTTCTACGAGCAGTACTTC	CASSLVPGTSFYEQYF
many	TRBV5-5	TRBJ2-5	.	TGTGCCAGCAGCTTCTACCCCCCTGAGACCCAGTACTTC	CASSFYPPETQYF
many	TRBV11-3	TRBJ2-2	.	TGTGCCAGCAGCCGCGGGACCCACACCGGGGAGCTGTTTTTT	CASSRGTHTGELFF
many	TRBV2	TRBJ2-7	.	TGTGCCAGCAAATCCGGGACCGCCGGGGGCGAGCAGTACTTC	CASKSGTAGGEQYF
.	TRBV7-9	TRBJ2-1	.	TGTGCCAGCAGCTTAGGACAGCTAAGCGGCAATGAGCAGTTCTTC	CASSLGQLSGNEQFF
many	TRBV5-1	TRBJ1-4	TRBD1	TGCGCCAGCAGCCCCGGCGGGGACAGGGACGGAAAACTGTTTTTT	CASSPGGDRDGKLFF
.	TRBV6-2/TRBV6-3	TRBJ2-2	.	TGTGCCAGCAGCCCACGGATGGCAGGCGGGGAGCTGTTTTTT	CASSPRMAGGELFF
many	TRBV19	TRBJ2-7	.	TGTGCCAGTAGTGAGGACGACTACTACGAGCAGTACTTC	CASSEDDYYEQYF
many	TRBV5-4	TRBJ2-3	.	TGTGCCAGCAGCGCTTCTAGGGCCACAGATACGCAGTATTTT	CASSASRATDTQYF
many	TRBV7-9	TRBJ1-1	.	TGTGCCAGCAGCCCTGACACTGAAGCTTTCTTT	CASSPDTEAFF
many	TRBV19	TRBJ2-1	.	TGTGCCAGTGCGGTGTTTCCCTCCTACAATGAGCAGTTCTTC	CASAVFPSYNEQFF
many	TRBV12-3/TRBV12-4	TRBJ2-3	.	TGTGCCAGCACCCCTGGAGGGACAGATACGCAGTATTTT	CASTPGGTDTQYF
.	TRBV20-1	TRBJ1-6	TRBD1	TGCAGTGCTAGAGACGTACAGGGGGCTAATTCACCCCTCCACTTT	CSARDVQGANSPLHF
many	TRBV7-2	TRBJ2-5	.	TGTGCCAGCAGCTTAGGGCTCGGGACCGCCCGCAGGGAGACCCAGTACTTC	CASSLGLGTARRETQYF
many	TRBV6-1	TRBJ2-1	TRBD2	TGTGCCAGCAGCAAAGACCAGACTAGCGGGGGGCCCTGGTCCCTCGAGCAGTTCTTC	CASSKDQTSGGPWSLEQFF
many	TRBV5-4	TRBJ2-6	.	TGTGCCAGCAGCCACCTAGCCCCCTCTGGGGCCAACGTCCTGACTTTC	CASSHLAPSGANVLTF
few	TRBV11-2	TRBJ1-3	TRBD1	TGTGCCAGCAGCCCGCGGACAGGGCACTCTGGAAACACCATATATTTT	CASSPRTGHSGNTIYF
many	TRBV11-2	TRBJ1-2	.	TGTGCCAGCACCCTCGCCCCAGGACCATATGGCTACACCTTC	CASTLAPGPYGYTF
many	TRBV6-2/TRBV6-3	TRBJ2-1	TRBD2	TGTGCCAGCAGGATCAGCGGGAGCTCCTACAATGAGCAGTTCTTC	CASRISGSSYNEQFF
few	TRBV6-2/TRBV6-3	TRBJ2-1	.	TGTGCCAGCAGTTACTCTCACAATGAGCAGTTCTTC	CASSYSHNEQFF
many	TRBV9	TRBJ2-2	TRBD1	TGTGCCAGCAGCGTGGGGACAGGGCCGAACACCGGGGAGCTGTTTTTT	CASSVGTGPNTGELFF
many	TRBV7-8	TRBJ2-3	TRBD2	TGTGCCAGCAGCTCACTAGCGGGCGTCTCTAGGAGCACAGATACGCAGTATTTT	CASSSLAGVSRSTDTQYF
many	TRBV29-1	TRBJ2-7	.	TGCAGCGTTAGAGAGGGAACCTACGAGCAGTACTTC	CSVREGTYEQYF
many	TRBV7-6	TRBJ1-1	.	TGTGCCAGCAGCTTAGCGCCAGGACCGTCGAACACTGAAGCTTTCTTT	CASSLAPGPSNTEAFF
few	TRBV24-1	TRBJ1-3	.	TGTGCCACCAGTGGCCGGGACCCAATCGAGGGAAACACCATATATTTT	CATSGRDPIEGNTIYF
.	TRBV10-3	TRBJ2-5	.	TGTGCCTTCAGTGATGGAGGGGAGACCCAGTACTTC	CAFSDGGETQYF
many	TRBV6-1	TRBJ2-1	TRBD2	TGTGCCAGCAGTGAGGGAGGGAGAGCTGAGCAGTTCTTC	CASSEGGRAEQFF
.	TRBV29-1	TRBJ2-7	.	TGCAGCGTGGGGGTCGACTACGAGCAGTACTTC	CSVGVDYEQYF
many	TRBV11-2	TRBJ2-7	.	TGTGCCAGCAGCGAGGGCACCTCCTACGAGCAGTACTTC	CASSEGTSYEQYF
medium-sized	TRBV12-3/TRBV12-4	TRBJ2-1	TRBD2	TGTGCCAGCAGCCTAGCGGGAGGGTCCTACAATGAGCAGTTCTTC	CASSLAGGSYNEQFF
many	TRBV7-9	TRBJ2-5	.	TGTGCCAGCAGCTTAGAGGTAGAGACCCAGTACTTC	CASSLEVETQYF
many	TRBV10-1	TRBJ2-6	.	TGCGCCAGCAGCGCCGGAAACTCTGGGGCCAACGTCCTGACTTTC	CASSAGNSGANVLTF
many	TRBV5-5	TRBJ1-5	TRBD1	TGTGCCAGCAGCTTCCAGGGGGGTAGCAATCAGCCCCAGCATTTT	CASSFQGGSNQPQHF
many	TRBV29-1	TRBJ2-1	.	TGCAGCGTTGAATCCCCATCCGGCCGGTTCTTC	CSVESPSGRFF
many	TRBV12-5	TRBJ2-2	.	TGTGCTACCCAATCCCCCCGAATACTCACCGGGGAGCTGTTTTTT	CATQSPRILTGELFF
.	TRBV20-1	TRBJ2-3	TRBD2	TGCAGTGCTAGACTTCTTAGCGGGGGGGCTGCAGATACGCAGTATTTT	CSARLLSGGAADTQYF
.	TRBV5-5	TRBJ2-3	TRBD1	TGTGCCAGCAGCGGGGACAGGGGACTTAGCACAGATACGCAGTATTTT	CASSGDRGLSTDTQYF
many	TRBV5-1	TRBJ2-1	.	TGCGCCAGCGAGTCCCCGACTCATGAGCAGTTCTTC	CASESPTHEQFF
many	TRBV19	TRBJ1-5	.	TGTGCCAGTAGTAGAGGGGCCAATCAGCCCCAGCATTTT	CASSRGANQPQHF
many	TRBV10-2	TRBJ2-1	.	TGCGCCAGCACGGATGGAGGGAAAGAGCAGTTCTTC	CASTDGGKEQFF
many	TRBV12-3/TRBV12-4	TRBJ1-1	.	TGTGCCAGCATTATGGGACGGACGAACACTGAAGCTTTCTTT	CASIMGRTNTEAFF
many	TRBV29-1	TRBJ1-2	.	TGCAGCGTTGAAGTGGTCTATGGCTACACCTTC	CSVEVVYGYTF
.	TRBV30	TRBJ2-7	TRBD1	TGTGCCTGGAGCACTGGACAGGGGTACGAGCAGTACTTC	CAWSTGQGYEQYF